This TCR beta chain stems from a study of Ad26.COV2.S vaccination and SARS-CoV-2 variants (dated by TCRdb to 2020 to 2022). For the wider study: Donors in the vaccine arm were drawn from COV1001, a phase I-IIa trial of Ad26.COV2.S in healthy adults that was multicentre, randomized, double-blind and placebo-controlled. Ad26.COV2.S was given intramuscularly at 5x10^10 or 1x10^11 viral particles, as a single shot or as two shots 56 days apart. Participants in the trial were split at random into five groups of five each, receiving low-dose or high-dose Ad26.COV2.S once or twice, or else placebo on both occasions. TCRbeta repertoire sequencing was used to assess the specificity and breadth of SARS-CoV-2-reactive T cell receptors after Ad26.COV2.S vaccination. Throughout the experiments and outcome assessment, investigators stayed blinded to trial group allocation. The TCR-sequenced set comprised approximately 30 samples: approximately 19 Ad26.COV2.S vaccine recipients, 5 placebo recipients and 8 SARS-CoV-2 convalescent individuals.

As regards this clone: This clone's antigen is unknown. Within one base of it there is no much larger clone, and no base qualities were kept.

V lost 5 bases and J lost 0 bases, and the count of bases not matched to a germline gene is 11. Based on the germline V gene, the CDR1 and CDR2 sequences are SGHVS and FQNEAQ. Including the terminal cysteine and phenylalanine, the CDR3 comprises 18 residues. CDR3 DNA only is kept here, 54 bases in frame from base 1. The immunoSEQ Assay was the method used to sequence TCRbeta CDR3 regions. After extraction, genomic DNA underwent amplification by bias-controlled multiplex PCR, followed by high-throughput sequencing. The source study handled its data this way. To quantify the absolute abundance of each unique TCRbeta CDR3 region, sequences were collapsed and filtered. Usable DNA was measured by amplifying reference genes present in all nucleated cells, and TCRbeta template counts were normalized to that usable DNA to estimate T cell fraction. Repertoire TCRs were annotated as SARS-CoV-2-specific by exact matching of V gene, CDR3 amino acid sequence and J gene to a known reactive TCR set. The reference SARS-CoV-2 TCR set was obtained from MIRA and was filtered for enrichment in COVID-19-positive ImmuneCODE repertoires, whereby public or cross-reactive TCRs were removed. Using the MIRA antigens, annotated TCRs were further analysed by specific ORF or by position within an ORF. Depth was the summed frequency of annotated unique rearrangements, while breadth was defined as annotated unique rearrangements over total unique productive rearrangements. Group comparisons of TCR breadth used two-sided Wilcoxon rank-sum tests. Held by TCRdb, this immuneACCESS table contains in-frame sequences only and omits some clones. Under half of the omission traces to an unresolved V gene where checked; the cause of the rest is unknown. Clone size and V and J calls were adopted from that table, with D and trimming inferred from the DNA. Recorded for this sample are hundreds of thousands of clones; 65% to 90% of them occurred a single time. The ten largest account for around a tenth of the sample.

The paper's findings and limits, for the study overall: Vaccine and placebo recipients had comparable non-spike TCR breadth, which fits with the vaccine containing only spike. Substantial breadth of spike-specific CD8+ and CD4+ T cell responses was reported after vaccination. The authors noted that the TCR breadth and depth analyses may have underestimated total T cell responses. Comparing responses between vaccine doses or regimens was not something the study was powered to do. Compared with placebo recipients, Ad26.COV2.S recipients showed higher spike-specific TCR breadth (P = 0.0014).

The treatment or condition label, as the study defines it: about 20 received Ad26.COV2.S at low or high dose, single or two shots; 5 received placebo; per-sample allocation not given. For vaccine and placebo recipients, repertoires were sequenced using samples collected on day 63 after the first injection. In Cohort 1b, roughly 26 adults aged 18-55 years were enrolled at a single site in Boston, USA, between 29 July and 7 August 2020. Ad26.COV2.S was a replication-incompetent adenovirus type 26 vector that expressed a prefusion-stabilized SARS-CoV-2 spike protein derived from the original Wuhan strain.

The sequence came from a person between 18 and 59 years old who received the Ad26.COV2.S COVID-19 vaccine or a placebo. The V and J genes are TRBV7-8 and TRBJ1-4; TRBD1 agrees with 8 junctional bases. Sequenced here: peripheral blood, sampled in a trial of Ad26.COV2.S vaccine versus placebo. The DNA reads TGTGCCAGCAGCCGAGGACAGGGAACGGGGGCAACTAATGAAAAACTGTTTTTT. It is translated as CASSRGQGTGATNEKLFF.